One T cell receptor (beta chain) is described in this entry. Clones were sequenced by immunoSEQ multiplex PCR, and TCRdb holds only the in-frame ones, with some missing. The sample shows over 40,000 clones, 80% to 95% of them seen only once. The data stem from a study of T cell changes during pregnancy in multiple sclerosis. The CDR3 has 15 residues. Germline V lookup: CDR1 SGHTA, CDR2 FQGNSA. V was trimmed by 1 base and J by 5 bases, leaving 14 bases between them. The TCR comes from a female donor with multiple sclerosis, enrolled in a pregnancy study. The chain uses TRBV7-2 and TRBJ2-5; weak D call: TRBD2 (5 bases). Sequencing was performed on peripheral blood, taken in the third trimester of pregnancy. CDR3 protein: CASSLEPRPGETQYF. CDR3 bases: TGTGCCAGCAGCTTAGAACCACGACCGGGGGAGACCCAGTACTTC.